This passage covers 21 T cell receptor beta chains from one sample sequenced in a study of T-cell reconstitution after alpha-beta-depleted transplantation in children (dated by TCRdb to 2016 to 2017). The sample's treatment or condition label, in plain terms: allogeneic hematopoietic cell transplantation with graft depleted of TCRalphabeta T cells and CD19 B cells. To prepare the library, PCR was applied. These reads were obtained on an Illumina HiSeq 2500. TCR library preparation used molecular barcoding, with unique molecular identifiers applied to normalize quantification of the TCRbeta repertoire. The public reads were quality trimmed at Q25 with fastp and then assembled into clones with MiXCR by TCRdb, keeping productive beta chains. Identical CDR3 proteins give one entry, which carries the most common genes and DNA. This sample is represented by around 700,000 distinct CDR3 sequences; under 15% of them were singletons. Jointly, the top ten make up around 0.8% of the sample.

The starting material was PBMCs, obtained before TCRalphabeta/CD19-depleted stem cell transplant. Source of these receptors: a girl aged 2 to 9 with congenital amegakaryocytic thrombocytopenia, due to receive a stem cell transplant.

This clonotype was found many times. The chain combines TRBV20-1 with TRBJ2-3; TRBD2 agrees at 14 bases. Germline loops: CDR1 DFQATT, CDR2 SNEGSKA (reference sequence). The CDR3 length is 16 residues. J gave up 6 bases and V 5 bases, and 10 bases lay outside the gene matches. CDR3 in DNA: TGCAGTGCTCCTAGACTAGCGGGAGGGCCATCTGATACGCAGTATTTT. This sequence encodes CSAPRLAGGPSDTQYF.

As regards this clonotype: A much larger clone differs by one base, so this may be a read error. The rearrangement uses TRBV20-1 and TRBJ2-7; 7 bases fit TRBD1. The CDR3 totals 13 residues. CDR1 and CDR2 (germline): DFQATT, SNEGSKA (reference sequence). Here the CDR3 DNA reads TGCAGCCTAAAACAGGGGAACTCCTACGAGCAGTACTTC. Its translation: CSLKQGNSYEQYF.

This clonotype was counted many times. This rearrangement joins TRBV4-1 to TRBJ2-7, with D perhaps matching TRBD1 (6 bases). The CDR3 contains 14 residues. V was pared by 4 bases and J by 3 bases, with 13 bases between. CDR1 and CDR2 from the germline V gene are MGHRA and YSYEKL. The CDR3 DNA is TGCGCCAGCAGCCCAAGACAGGTAGGCTACGAGCAGTACTTC. It codes for CASSPRQVGYEQYF.

This clonotype showed up many times. The chain couples TRBV5-5 to TRBJ1-3, with a tentative D call TRBD1 (5 bases). V was trimmed by 2 bases and J by 0 bases, leaving 9 bases between them. Looked up from germline, CDR1 is SGHKS and CDR2 is YYEKEE (reference sequence). The CDR3 totals 15 residues. CDR3 nucleotide sequence: TGTGCCAGCAGCTTCGGCAGGGACTCTGGAAACACCATATATTTT. Translated, it gives CASSFGRDSGNTIYF.

This clonotype was counted many times. This chain joins TRBV5-1 and TRBJ2-2, with D perhaps matching TRBD2 (6 bases). Trimming cost V 0 bases and J 7 bases, with 13 bases left between them. The CDR3 has 15 amino acids. In germline, CDR1 is SGHRS, CDR2 YFSETQ. The CDR3 nucleotides are TGCGCCAGCAGCTTGGCTGGAGGAGGGAGCGGGGAGCTGTTTTTT. Amino acids: CASSLAGGGSGELFF.

The CDR3 DNA reads as TGCGCCAGCAGCGAAGGGACTAGCGGGAGGGAGCAGTTCTTC. It is translated as CASSEGTSGREQFF. V and J are TRBV5-1 and TRBJ2-1; 15 nucleotides align to TRBD2. From germline, CDR1 is SGHRS and CDR2 YFSETQ. The V and J ends lost 4 bases and 10 bases, in that order; junction bases with no gene match: 3. The CDR3 runs 14 residues.

This chain links TRBV5-1 with TRBJ2-3; 7 nucleotides agree with TRBD2. V lost 7 bases to trimming and J lost 4 bases; unmatched junction nucleotides: 9. The CDR3 has 14 amino acids. CDR1 and CDR2 (germline): SGHRS, YFSETQ. The CDR3 region is CASRPPGGADTQYF. DNA for the CDR3: TGCGCCAGCCGCCCCCCTGGGGGGGCAGATACGCAGTATTTT.

Many counts were recorded for this clonotype. The chain carries TRBV4-2 and TRBJ2-3, with 12 positions matching TRBD2. Germline trimming cut 4 bases from V and 4 bases from J; bases unmatched to any gene: 9. Germline-derived CDR1 and CDR2 are LGHNA and YNFKEQ. This CDR3 region has 17 residues. Written as DNA, the CDR3 is TGTGCCAGCAGCCGAACACTAGCGGGAGGATCTGCAGATACGCAGTATTTT. Protein: CASSRTLAGGSADTQYF.

Comments on this clonotype: A read error may explain this, as a much larger clone is one base away. The chain recombines TRBV20-1 with TRBJ2-5; D is perhaps TRBD1 or TRBD2 (5 bases each). Germline assignment: CDR1 DFQATT and CDR2 SNEGSKA (reference sequence). V lost 5 bases and J 1 base, leaving 11 bases between the germline ends. This CDR3 contains 13 residues. The CDR3 region is CSAGGFSQETQYF. The CDR3 region has the DNA TGCAGTGCTGGGGGTTTTAGCCAAGAGACCCAGTACTTC.

This clonotype was seen more than once but under ten times. This chain uses TRBV6-1 with TRBJ2-1; D gene uncertain. There are 13 residues in the CDR3. CDR1 and CDR2 (germline): MNHNS, SASEGT. The germline V and J ends were trimmed by 4 bases and 6 bases, with 10 bases remaining between them. The CDR3, as DNA: TGTGCCAGCAGTGTAGCCCTTCTCAATGAGCAGTTCTTC. This codes for CASSVALLNEQFF.

There are a few counts of this clonotype. This chain joins TRBV12-3 or TRBV12-4 and TRBJ2-1; 9 nucleotides align to TRBD2. The J segment lost 1 base and the V segment lost 3 bases, leaving 13 bases of the junction unmatched. The CDR3 is made up of 19 amino acids. The CDR3 sequence is CASSFWAGGPRKSYNEQFF. CDR3 coding DNA: TGTGCCAGCAGTTTTTGGGCGGGAGGGCCTCGGAAATCCTACAATGAGCAGTTCTTC.

This clonotype was recorded many times. The chain carries TRBV11-2 and TRBJ2-2; 7 nucleotides line up with TRBD2. CDR1 is SGHAT and CDR2 is FQNNGV in the germline V gene. Unmatched junction bases numbered 3, after V lost 3 bases and J lost 2 bases. The CDR3 covers 15 residues. CDR3 nucleotide sequence: TGTGCCAGCAGCTTCTCGGGGGGTAACACCGGGGAGCTGTTTTTT. It yields the protein CASSFSGGNTGELFF.

This clonotype has a count of ten or more. V is TRBV6-1 and J is TRBJ2-7; a possible D gene is TRBD2 (5 bases). V lost 2 bases, J lost 9 bases, and 14 bases lay in between. This CDR3 comprises 13 residues. The V gene's germline CDR1 is MNHNS and CDR2 SASEGT. The DNA of the CDR3 is TGTGCCAGCAGTGAAAGAACTAGTCCTCCGCAGTACTTC. Translation gives CASSERTSPPQYF.

This clonotype came up a few times. The V gene is TRBV7-8, the J gene TRBJ1-1, with TRBD1 matching 11 bases. The CDR3 has 16 amino acids. Germline V gives CDR1 SGHVS, CDR2 FQNEAQ. V trimming: 4 bases; J trimming: 0 bases; junction bases outside the gene matches: 4. The CDR3 spells CASSSGQGDMNTEAFF. The CDR3 region has the DNA TGTGCCAGCAGCTCGGGACAGGGGGACATGAACACTGAAGCTTTCTTT. Combining the CDR3 with reference TRBV7-8 and TRBJ1-1 gives the whole variable domain GAGVSQSPRYKVAKRGQDVALRCDPISGHVSLFWYQQALGQGPEFLTYFQNEAQLDKSGLPSDRFFAERPEGSVSTLKIQRTQQEDSAVYLCASSSGQGDMNTEAFFGQGTRLTVV.

This clonotype was seen only a few times. The J gene is TRBJ2-3, the V gene TRBV5-6, with D tentatively TRBD1 or TRBD2 (5 bases each). Trimming shortened V by 4 bases and J by 5 bases, and 11 bases separated the two germline ends. The CDR3 runs 13 residues. Germline values: CDR1 SGHDT, CDR2 YYEEEE. The CDR3 bases are TGTGCCAGCAGCGGGGGTACTGGAGATACGCAGTATTTT. It encodes CASSGGTGDTQYF.

This clonotype appeared a few times. The CDR3 here is CASSQDFGRGFSNEQFF. CDR3 sequence (DNA): TGTGCCAGCAGCCAAGATTTCGGGAGAGGGTTCAGCAATGAGCAGTTCTTC. J is TRBJ2-1 and V is TRBV3-1; tentatively, D is TRBD2 (6 bases). Germline V gives CDR1 LGHDT, CDR2 YNNKEL (reference sequence). The ends were cut back, 0 bases at V and 6 bases at J, with 18 bases in the middle. The CDR3 extends over 17 amino acids.

At least ten counts were recorded for this clonotype. The chain employs TRBV29-1 and TRBJ2-7, with D hard to call. CDR1 is SQVTM and CDR2 is ANQGSEA in the germline V gene. This CDR3 comprises 14 residues. V lost 4 bases and J 7 bases, leaving 20 bases between the germline ends. The chain's CDR3 is CSVVPRDLLREQYF. DNA of the CDR3: TGCAGCGTTGTCCCTCGTGATCTACTACGGGAGCAGTACTTC.

Ten or more counts support this clonotype. The chain links TRBV7-2 to TRBJ2-1, with D uncertain. Deletions cut 3 bases from V and 7 bases from J, with 10 bases between. This CDR3 region has 13 residues. In germline, CDR1 is SGHTA, CDR2 FQGNSA. CDR3 in amino acids: CASSFQTWNEQFF. CDR3 DNA: TGTGCCAGCAGCTTTCAGACCTGGAATGAGCAGTTCTTC.

This clonotype came up many times. The chain couples TRBV29-1 to TRBJ2-7; 10 bases align to TRBD2. The CDR3 is 12 amino acids. The J segment lost 3 bases and the V segment lost 6 bases, leaving 2 bases of the junction unmatched. Germline V gene lookup returns CDR1 SQVTM and CDR2 ANQGSEA. This chain's CDR3 is CSVVAGGYEQYF. The CDR3 region has the DNA TGCAGCGTGGTAGCGGGAGGCTACGAGCAGTACTTC.

This clonotype turned up a few times. J is TRBJ2-1 and V is TRBV11-2; D may be TRBD2 (5 bases). V gave up 3 bases and J gave up 7 bases, with 10 bases separating them. Per the germline V gene, CDR1 is SGHAT and CDR2 is FQNNGV. The CDR3 totals 13 residues. The CDR3 region has the DNA TGTGCCAGCAGCTTCTCAGCGGTAAATGAGCAGTTCTTC. Encoded protein: CASSFSAVNEQFF.

This clonotype was seen many times. The chain employs TRBV27 and TRBJ2-3; unclear D gene. The V and J ends lost 4 bases and 2 bases respectively, with 19 bases between them. Per the germline V gene, CDR1 is MNHEY and CDR2 is SMNVEV (reference sequence). The length of the CDR3 is 17 residues. As DNA, the CDR3 is TGTGCCAGCAGTTCAATCTCAAAACACCATCACACAGATACGCAGTATTTT. Amino acid sequence: CASSSISKHHHTDTQYF.